The clone carrying this T cell receptor (beta chain) showed up many times. This record comes from a study of tumor-infiltrating lymphocytes in oesophageal squamous cell carcinoma. The J segment lost 1 base and the V segment lost 6 bases, leaving 5 bases of the junction unmatched. The length of the CDR3 is 15 residues. Germline V lookup: CDR1 WNHNN, CDR2 SYGVQD (reference sequence). TCRdb re-called the PCR reads through MiXCR, storing one row per CDR3 protein. Of 15,000 to 17,000 distinct CDR3 sequences listed, around 50% are singletons. Material: esophageal tumor tissue. This rearrangement joins TRBV10-1 to TRBJ1-1, with 10 bases fitting TRBD1. This sequence was found in a female donor with esophageal squamous cell carcinoma. The CDR3 is CASRRDRGKNTEAFF. CDR3 in DNA: TGCGCCAGCAGGAGGGACAGGGGAAAGAACACTGAAGCTTTCTTT.